A single sample gave rise to the 18 T cell receptor beta chains below, sequenced in a study of cytomegalovirus exposure and HLA in healthy donors (dated by TCRdb to the late 2010s). Library construction relied on the immunoSEQ multiplex PCR assay. For the multiplex PCR, a mixture combining 60 forward primers for TCR Vbeta segments and 13 reverse primers for TCR Jbeta segments was used. TCRdb provides this immuneACCESS table in a form limited to in-frame rearrangements. Some clones are lacking; in checked studies, under half of them reflect an unresolved V gene, and why the rest are absent is not known. Counted in this sample were 200,000 or so clones; roughly 84% of them appeared once. The ten largest clonotypes hold approximately 0.26% of the sample. The sequenced sample was PBMCs. The source is a boy between 5 and 17 years old in good health and CMV-seronegative.

This chain joins TRBV10-3 and TRBJ2-7; TRBD2 matches 7 bases. Per the germline V gene, CDR1 is ENHRY and CDR2 is SYGVKD. V lost 9 bases, J lost 1 base, and 6 bases stayed unmatched. The CDR3 has 13 residues. This CDR3 is CAIKERGSYEQYF. The CDR3 nucleotides are TGTGCCATTAAAGAGCGGGGATCCTACGAGCAGTACTTC.

The chain couples TRBV28 to TRBJ2-1, with 7 bases identical to TRBD2. Germline V gives CDR1 MDHEN, CDR2 SYDVKM. The J segment lost 9 bases and the V segment lost 2 bases, leaving 10 bases of the junction unmatched. CDR3 length: 15 residues. The CDR3 region is CASSLGAGSTGEQFF. CDR3 DNA sequence: TGTGCCAGCAGTTTAGGAGCGGGAAGTACGGGTGAGCAGTTCTTC.

The chain uses TRBV12-5 and TRBJ1-1; 7 nucleotides agree with TRBD1. Germline CDR1 is LGHNT and CDR2 is FRNRAP. The CDR3 is 11 amino acids. V was pared by 7 bases and J by 8 bases, with 4 bases of the junction left unmatched. The CDR3 sequence is CASEGGGEAFF. The CDR3 DNA is TGTGCTAGTGAAGGGGGCGGCGAAGCTTTCTTT.

This chain links TRBV9 with TRBJ1-2; tentative D call: TRBD1 (5 bases). The V end was cut by 5 bases, the J end by 8 bases, with 16 bases between. The germline V gene has CDR1 SGDLS and CDR2 YYNGEE. CDR3 size: 13 residues. In DNA, the CDR3 is TGTGCCAGCAGAGACTCCCAGGGTCGCGGCTACACCTTC. Its translation: CASRDSQGRGYTF.

The J gene is TRBJ2-7, the V gene TRBV6-5; no reliable D call. This CDR3 spans 11 amino acids. Germline CDR1 and CDR2: MNHEY and SVGAGI. The ends were cut back, 8 bases at V and 4 bases at J, with 9 bases in the middle. The CDR3 nucleotides are TGTGCCAGCGTTTATATGTACGAGCAGTACTTC. Amino acids: CASVYMYEQYF.

Only one count was recorded for this clone. J is TRBJ2-7 and V is TRBV13; D might be TRBD2 (6 bases). The CDR3 contains 12 residues. V lost 5 bases and J lost 7, with 12 bases in between. CDR1 is PRHDT, CDR2 FYEKMQ, per germline (reference sequence). The CDR3 DNA reads as TGTGCCAGCAGCACGGGACTGAGGGAGCAGTACTTC. Its protein product is CASSTGLREQYF.

CDR3 bases: TGTGCCAGCATTGCCAGGGGAGAACTGTTTTTT. The encoded protein is CASIARGELFF. The chain is built from TRBV2 and TRBJ1-4, with TRBD1 as a possible D gene (6 bases). Germline CDR1 SNHLY, CDR2 FYNNEI. Trimming left V 7 bases short and J 12 bases short, with 12 bases between. This CDR3 region has 11 residues. Based on the CDR3 plus reference TRBV2 and TRBJ1-4, the full variable domain is EPEVTQTPSHQVTQMGQEVILRCVPISNHLYFYWYRQILGQKVEFLVSFYNNEISEKSEIFDDQFSVERPDGSNFTLKIRSTKLEDSAMYFCASIARGELFFGSGTQLSVL.

The chain uses TRBV6-1 and TRBJ1-4; 7 positions match TRBD1. The trim removed 0 bases at V and 8 bases at J, leaving 6 bases unmatched. This CDR3 contains 15 residues. From germline, CDR1 is MNHNS and CDR2 SASEGT. The chain's CDR3 is CASSEARGLDEKLFF. CDR3 coding DNA: TGTGCCAGCAGTGAAGCGAGGGGGCTGGACGAAAAACTGTTTTTT.

The J gene is TRBJ1-1, the V gene TRBV4-1; D perhaps matches TRBD1 (6 bases). V was trimmed by 1 base and J by 7 bases, leaving 16 bases between them. The CDR3 is made up of 15 amino acids. The germline V gene has CDR1 MGHRA and CDR2 YSYEKL. The CDR3 is CASSQVIGRTVEAFF. For the CDR3, the DNA is TGCGCCAGCAGCCAAGTCATTGGCAGGACAGTTGAAGCTTTCTTT.

This clone was picked up one time. The rearrangement uses TRBV28 and TRBJ2-3, with 10 bases lining up with TRBD2. V shed 2 bases, J shed 4 bases, and the junction held 3 bases outside the gene matches. Looked up from germline, CDR1 is MDHEN and CDR2 is SYDVKM. The CDR3 length is 15 residues. The CDR3 nucleotides read TGTGCCAGCAGTTTACTAGCGGGAGTTTCAGATACGCAGTATTTT. Translation: CASSLLAGVSDTQYF.

About this clone itself: The same CDR3 is also encoded by other DNA sequences in this sample. The chain joins TRBV27 to TRBJ2-3; TRBD1 matches 8 bases. Germline V CDR1 and CDR2: MNHEY, SMNVEV (reference sequence). V shed 5 bases, J shed 1 base, and the junction held 11 bases outside the gene matches. This CDR3 is built from 17 residues. The chain's CDR3 is CASSPTPSGQGTDTQYF. CDR3 bases: TGTGCCAGCAGTCCAACCCCCTCGGGACAGGGCACAGATACGCAGTATTTT.

The chain uses TRBV10-3 and TRBJ2-1, with TRBD2 matching 12 bases. The CDR3 is made up of 15 amino acids. Germline assignment: CDR1 ENHRY and CDR2 SYGVKD. Losses at the gene ends were 6 bases for V and 4 bases for J; bases not matched to a gene: 4. CDR3 loop: CAIRELAGGYNEQFF. The CDR3 DNA is TGTGCCATCAGAGAACTAGCGGGGGGTTACAATGAGCAGTTCTTC.

V is TRBV4-1 and J is TRBJ1-1, with 7 bases matching TRBD1. Per the germline V gene, CDR1 is MGHRA and CDR2 is YSYEKL. The CDR3 extends over 15 amino acids. Germline trimming cut 3 bases from V and 3 bases from J; bases unmatched to any gene: 7. The CDR3, as DNA: TGCGCCAGCAGCCAGGGTGACAGGGCAGACACTGAAGCTTTCTTT. Translated, it gives CASSQGDRADTEAFF.

This clone has a single count. This sequence joins TRBV9 and TRBJ2-2; 7 positions match TRBD2. With 2 bases clipped from V and 6 bases from J, the junction kept 19 bases outside the gene matches. Per germline, CDR1 SGDLS and CDR2 YYNGEE. The CDR3 has 19 amino acids. Written as DNA, the CDR3 is TGTGCCAGCAGCGTCAGCCCTGGCGCGGGCGGGGGTTTCTCCGGGGAGCTGTTTTTT. Translation: CASSVSPGAGGGFSGELFF.

The chain carries TRBV10-3 and TRBJ2-3, with D perhaps matching TRBD1 (6 bases). This CDR3 spans 15 amino acids. The germline gives CDR1 ENHRY, CDR2 SYGVKD. V gave up 4 bases and J gave up 0 bases, with 11 bases separating them. CDR3 amino acids: CAISVGGPSTDTQYF. In nucleotides, the CDR3 is TGTGCCATCAGTGTTGGGGGCCCTAGCACAGATACGCAGTATTTT.

Notes on this clone: One end of the junction fails to match germline, which may point to a read error. Other DNA sequences in the same sample also yield this CDR3. This chain joins TRBV5-4 and TRBJ2-3; 9 nucleotides align to TRBD2. Germline loops: CDR1 SGHNT, CDR2 YYREEE (reference sequence). The CDR3 runs 15 residues. CDR3 sequence (DNA): TGTGCCAGCCTCGGCGGGGGGGCGAGCACAGATACGCAGTACTTT. This gives the protein CASLGGGASTDTQYF.

CDR3 nucleotides: TGCGCCAGCAGCCAAGGTCGAGCTCAGCCCCAGCATTTT. Its protein is CASSQGRAQPQHF. This chain uses TRBV4-3 with TRBJ1-5; D is unresolved. Trimming removed 1 base at V and 6 bases at J, with 7 bases between. The CDR3 consists of 13 residues. From germline, CDR1 is LGHNA and CDR2 YSLEER.

The chain joins TRBV28 to TRBJ1-5, with D unresolved. Germline V gene sequence: CDR1 MDHEN, CDR2 SYDVKM. The CDR3 is made up of 13 amino acids. Trimming removed 7 bases from V and 6 bases from J, with 13 bases in between. The CDR3 spells CASKKRVGQPQHF. The CDR3 DNA reads TGTGCCAGCAAGAAGAGGGTTGGTCAGCCCCAGCATTTT.